This TCR beta chain was captured by sequencing in a study of cytomegalovirus exposure and HLA in healthy donors. Study information: The roughly 100 million unique TCR beta sequences, from roughly 180 million T cells, were found by an earlier analysis.

The study ran its PCR with 60 Vbeta and 13 Jbeta primers. Original data processing: The count from a later analysis was some 81 million unique TCR beta chains, some 12 million of them shared. Some clones are missing from TCRdb's copy, which holds only in-frame ones; the method was immunoSEQ multiplex PCR. That table furnishes V, J and clone size, whereas the DNA furnished D and trimming. The repertoire holds about 140,000 clones, with 60% to 80% as singletons. Details on this clone: Its target is unknown.

Study-wide results and limits: Both high specificity and high sensitivity reportedly marked the classifier's diagnosis of cytomegalovirus status.

The CDR3 covers 14 residues. V lost 4 bases, J lost 0 bases, and 7 bases lay in between. CDR1 SGHAT and CDR2 FQDESV come from the germline V gene (reference sequence). Sequenced input: PBMCs. V is TRBV11-1 and J is TRBJ1-3; D is unclear. This receptor was obtained from a man aged 35-49 years in good health and CMV-seronegative. The CDR3 DNA is TGTGCCAGCAGCTCCCGGTCCTCTGGAAACACCATATATTTT. It codes for CASSSRSSGNTIYF.